The 11 T cell receptor beta chains below all came from one sample that was sequenced in a study of tumor and adjacent non-tumor tissue in lung cancer. This sample's RNA came from whole unsorted tissue. TCRbeta libraries were built with three rounds of nested PCR, modified from ARM-PCR. TCRdb processed the multiplex PCR reads anew with MiXCR; each CDR3 protein has one entry. The sample has around 70,000 distinct CDR3 sequences, 60% seen once. Sequenced material: lung tumor tissue. These receptors were collected from a man in his forties or fifties with non-small cell lung cancer.

This chain joins TRBV6-1 and TRBJ2-7; 7 bases agree with TRBD1. Germline V gene lookup returns CDR1 MNHNS and CDR2 SASEGT. V lost 4 bases, J lost 1 base, and 4 bases stayed unmatched. The CDR3 extends over 14 amino acids. The CDR3 sequence: CASSAYRGSYEQYF. The CDR3 nucleotides are TGTGCCAGCAGTGCGTACAGGGGATCCTACGAGCAGTACTTC.

Details on this clonotype: A much larger clone differs by one base, so this may be a read error. The chain uses TRBV12-3 or TRBV12-4 and TRBJ1-2; D gene uncertain. This CDR3 has 11 residues. This chain's CDR3 is CVSSSGPRYTF. CDR3 coding DNA: TGTGTCAGCAGTTCCGGGCCCCGCTACACCTTC.

Comments on this clonotype: A junction end diverges from the germline sequence, so it may reflect a read error. V gene TRBV11-3 combines with J gene TRBJ2-1; 8 bases align to TRBD2. Per germline, CDR1 SGHNT and CDR2 YENEEA. The CDR3 loop spans 15 amino acids. The CDR3 loop is CASSLAGQAINELFF. As DNA, the CDR3 is TGTGCAAGCAGCCTAGCGGGCCAGGCTATCAATGAGCTGTTCTTC.

This clonotype was seen a few times. A read error may explain this, as a much larger clone is one base away. The conserved final phenylalanine or tryptophan is absent from the CDR3, which likely points to a read error. This CDR3 is CASSSRDFSYEQYS. CDR3 bases: TGTGCCAGCAGCTCACGGGACTTCTCCTACGAGCAGTACTCC. This chain connects TRBV5-4 to TRBJ2-7; a possible D gene is TRBD2 (6 bases). The CDR3 is made up of 14 amino acids. Between the trimmed V and J ends, which lost 3 bases and 0 bases, there was a span of 10 bases. Germline V gene lookup returns CDR1 SGHNT and CDR2 YYREEE (reference sequence).

Note on this clonotype: One end of the junction varies from germline; a read error may be responsible. DNA of the CDR3: TGTGTCAGCAGAACAGGGCGCCATCAGCCCCAGCATTTT. As protein: CVSRTGRHQPQHF. V is TRBV28 and J is TRBJ1-5; D might be TRBD1 (6 bases). This CDR3 spans 13 amino acids. Germline V lookup: CDR1 MDHEN, CDR2 SYDVKM.

The V and J genes are TRBV28 and TRBJ2-2; 8 nucleotides match TRBD1. Germline V CDR1 and CDR2: MDHEN, SYDVKM. Trimming at V came to 2 bases and at J to 7 bases, leaving 3 bases not matched to a gene. This CDR3 region has 14 residues. The CDR3 DNA reads as TGTGCCAGCAGTTTACGCACAGGGGGCGGGGAGCTGTTTTTT. It codes for CASSLRTGGGELFF.

The rearrangement joins TRBV20-1 to TRBJ2-1, with D perhaps TRBD2 (6 bases). This CDR3 has 13 residues. Trimming pared 4 bases from V and 3 bases from J, leaving 10 bases between. In germline, CDR1 is DFQATT, CDR2 SNEGSKA (reference sequence). CDR3 amino acids: CSATAGNYNEQFF. DNA for the CDR3: TGCAGTGCTACGGCGGGGAACTACAATGAGCAGTTCTTC.

V usage is TRBV4-2 and J usage is TRBJ2-1, with 15 positions matching TRBD2. Germline V gene sequence: CDR1 LGHNA, CDR2 YNFKEQ. CDR3 size: 15 residues. With 8 bases clipped from V and 7 bases from J, the junction kept 6 bases outside the gene matches. CDR3 sequence (DNA): TGTGCCAGCGGGACTAGCGGGGGGAAGAGGAATGAGCAGTTCTTC. Translation gives CASGTSGGKRNEQFF.

The count of this clonotype is one. The junction shows a germline mismatch at one end, possibly a read error. The genes are TRBV6-5 and TRBJ1-6; a weak D match, TRBD1 (5 bases). The CDR3 spans 15 residues. Germline values: CDR1 MNHEY, CDR2 SVGAGI. CDR3 protein: CASTPGTGVNPPLHF. The DNA for the CDR3 is TGTGCCAGCACTCCTGGGACTGGGGTTAATCCACCCCTCCACTTT.

This clonotype occurred many times. This chain connects TRBV6-1 to TRBJ1-6; 9 positions agree with TRBD1. Trimming cost V 0 bases and J 4 bases; bases outside gene matches: 13. The germline CDR1 and CDR2 sequences are MNHNS and SASEGT. The CDR3 is made up of 20 amino acids. CDR3 nucleotide sequence: TGTGCCAGCAGTGAAGCGAGGGGACAGGGTATAGTTGGATATAATTCACCCCTCCACTTT. It yields the protein CASSEARGQGIVGYNSPLHF.

This clonotype was picked up a small number of times. A read error may explain this, as a much larger clone is one base away. This sequence joins TRBV12-3 or TRBV12-4 and TRBJ2-3; D remains unclear. Trimming stripped 0 bases from V and 1 base from J, with 8 bases between. The CDR3 is 15 amino acids. CDR3 region: CASSLASPGTDTQYF. The CDR3 DNA follows: TGTGCCAGCAGTTTAGCCTCGCCAGGCACAGATACGCAGTATTTT.